This TCR beta chain was identified in a study of a mutant IDH1 vaccine in newly diagnosed glioma. Background on the study: Treated patients were roughly 62% male, about 38% female, mean age about 41 years.

Specified time point: baseline, week 1 (first vaccination visit). Treatment given: pre-vaccination baseline after standard-of-care therapy. Clones were read by immunoSEQ multiplex PCR, and TCRdb kept only the in-frame ones, dropping some. The sample yields under 80,000 clones, just over 85% seen once. Trimming shortened V by 0 bases and J by 0 bases, and 11 bases separated the two germline ends. In germline, CDR1 is SGHRS, CDR2 YFSETQ. The CDR3 covers 16 residues. This receptor was identified in a young man with glioma. This chain uses TRBV5-1 with TRBJ2-3; D gene unclear. The sequences come from PBMCs, collected from a glioma patient treated with radiotherapy, temozolomide or both. The CDR3: CASSLVAATSTDTQYF. DNA of the CDR3: TGCGCCAGCAGCTTGGTGGCAGCCACTAGCACAGATACGCAGTATTTT.